The source of this T cell receptor beta chain is a study of blood T cell repertoires in COVID-19. Turning to the study itself: COVID-19 samples collected from the United States, Italy and Spain covered acute and convalescent phases.

TCRdb's table, derived via immunoSEQ multiplex PCR, lists solely in-frame clones and lacks some. The data contain about 48,000 clones, 86% of them singletons. Seattle's enrolled individuals joined amid active infection and were then monitored longitudinally. The material sequenced was peripheral blood. The sequence was obtained from a woman aged 80 or over with COVID-19, enrolled during active disease.

The DNA for the CDR3 is TGTGCCAGCAGCGTCGGACAGGGGGCTGAATATACGCAGTATTTT. Its translation is CASSVGQGAEYTQYF. The chain couples TRBV9 to TRBJ2-3; TRBD1 matches at 11 bases. The J segment lost 7 bases and the V segment lost 2 bases, leaving 6 bases of the junction unmatched. Germline V CDR1 and CDR2: SGDLS, YYNGEE. The length of the CDR3 is 15 residues.